This is a list of T cell receptor beta chains from one sample in a study of T cells in Graves' hyperthyroidism and ophthalmopathy. Each CDR3 protein gets one entry after TCRdb re-called the multiplex PCR reads with MiXCR. The profile shows around 350,000 distinct CDR3 sequences, 17% of them singletons. Input material: blood. The source is a woman younger than 45 with Graves' hyperthyroidism that later progressed to Graves' ophthalmopathy. CDR3s include the opening cysteine and the closing phenylalanine or tryptophan. The D gene is left open where the match is weak. Clone size appears in some rows only: once, few, many, or a class for an expanded clone.

d_call: .; j_call: TRBJ1-2; clone_size: few; v_call: TRBV6-5; cdr3_aa: CASSYDGVGVYGYTF; cdr3_nt: TGTGCCAGCAGTTACGATGGGGTCGGAGTCTATGGCTACACCTTC
d_call: TRBD1; j_call: TRBJ1-2; clone_size: many; v_call: TRBV2; cdr3_aa: CASSKGARGYTF; cdr3_nt: TGTGCCAGCAGTAAGGGGGCGCGTGGCTACACCTTC
d_call: TRBD2; j_call: TRBJ2-2; clone_size: few; v_call: TRBV28; cdr3_aa: CASSWGGVSGGELFF; cdr3_nt: TGTGCCAGCAGCTGGGGGGGGGTTTCCGGCGGGGAGCTGTTTTTT
d_call: .; j_call: TRBJ2-1; clone_size: many; v_call: TRBV7-6; cdr3_aa: CASSKTASSYNEQFF; cdr3_nt: TGTGCCAGCAGCAAGACGGCGAGCTCCTACAATGAGCAGTTCTTC
d_call: TRBD1; j_call: TRBJ2-7; clone_size: many; v_call: TRBV28; cdr3_aa: CASTHRGHAYEQYF; cdr3_nt: TGTGCCAGCACCCACAGGGGTCACGCCTACGAGCAGTACTTC
d_call: .; j_call: TRBJ2-1; clone_size: many; v_call: TRBV7-2; cdr3_aa: CASSLGGGAEQFF; cdr3_nt: TGTGCCAGCAGCTTAGGTGGGGGCGCGGAGCAGTTCTTC
d_call: .; j_call: TRBJ2-1; clone_size: many; v_call: TRBV29-1; cdr3_aa: CSAILGGEQFF; cdr3_nt: TGCAGCGCTATTCTGGGAGGTGAGCAGTTCTTC
d_call: TRBD2; j_call: TRBJ2-1; clone_size: many; v_call: TRBV7-9; cdr3_aa: CASSLTTTPGLAGVEQFF; cdr3_nt: TGTGCCAGCAGCTTAACGACTACACCGGGACTAGCGGGTGTTGAGCAGTTCTTC
d_call: .; j_call: TRBJ2-5; clone_size: many; v_call: TRBV7-9; cdr3_aa: CASSFGEEETQYF; cdr3_nt: TGTGCCAGCAGCTTCGGGGAGGAAGAGACCCAGTACTTC
d_call: .; j_call: TRBJ1-3; clone_size: .; v_call: TRBV28; cdr3_aa: CASSLVLGVASGNTIYF; cdr3_nt: TGTGCCAGCAGTTTAGTCCTCGGAGTCGCTTCTGGAAACACCATATATTTT
d_call: TRBD1; j_call: TRBJ2-5; clone_size: many; v_call: TRBV12-3/TRBV12-4; cdr3_aa: CASTSAAGGPETQYF; cdr3_nt: TGTGCCAGCACTTCCGCTGCAGGGGGCCCAGAGACCCAGTACTTC
d_call: TRBD2; j_call: TRBJ2-7; clone_size: .; v_call: TRBV4-1; cdr3_aa: CASSQSILAGISYEQYF; cdr3_nt: TGCGCCAGCAGCCAATCTATACTAGCGGGGATCTCCTACGAGCAGTACTTC
d_call: .; j_call: TRBJ1-1; clone_size: few; v_call: TRBV15; cdr3_aa: CATSRGIDLDTEAFF; cdr3_nt: TGTGCCACCAGCAGAGGAATCGACCTGGACACTGAAGCTTTCTTT
d_call: TRBD2; j_call: TRBJ2-7; clone_size: .; v_call: TRBV7-8; cdr3_aa: CASSLGTSRTYEQYF; cdr3_nt: TGTGCCAGCAGCTTAGGGACTAGCCGGACCTACGAGCAGTACTTC
d_call: .; j_call: TRBJ1-1; clone_size: many; v_call: TRBV6-1; cdr3_aa: CASSRGARDTEAFF; cdr3_nt: TGTGCCAGCAGTAGGGGGGCGCGGGACACTGAAGCTTTCTTT
d_call: .; j_call: TRBJ2-2; clone_size: .; v_call: TRBV4-1; cdr3_aa: CASSQATGPITGELFF; cdr3_nt: TGCGCCAGCAGCCAGGCCACAGGGCCCATCACCGGGGAGCTGTTTTTT
d_call: .; j_call: TRBJ2-7; clone_size: many; v_call: TRBV7-9; cdr3_aa: CASSPTRQSSWQYF; cdr3_nt: TGTGCCAGCAGCCCGACCCGACAGAGTTCGTGGCAGTACTTC
d_call: .; j_call: TRBJ2-1; clone_size: many; v_call: TRBV2; cdr3_aa: CASRQGNNEQFF; cdr3_nt: TGTGCCAGCAGACAGGGAAACAATGAGCAGTTCTTC
d_call: TRBD1; j_call: TRBJ1-5; clone_size: many; v_call: TRBV12-3/TRBV12-4; cdr3_aa: CASTTGQGSNQPQHF; cdr3_nt: TGTGCCAGCACCACCGGACAGGGTAGCAATCAGCCCCAGCATTTT
d_call: TRBD1; j_call: TRBJ1-1; clone_size: .; v_call: TRBV6-5; cdr3_aa: CASSYSTGGTEAFF; cdr3_nt: TGTGCCAGCAGTTACTCGACAGGGGGCACTGAAGCTTTCTTT
d_call: TRBD1; j_call: TRBJ2-2; clone_size: many; v_call: TRBV24-1; cdr3_aa: CATSDATGVGTGELFF; cdr3_nt: TGTGCCACCAGTGATGCGACAGGGGTGGGCACCGGGGAGCTGTTTTTT
d_call: .; j_call: TRBJ2-1; clone_size: few; v_call: TRBV6-2/TRBV6-3; cdr3_aa: CASSYSPQSNEQFF; cdr3_nt: TGTGCCAGCAGTTACTCCCCGCAGAGCAATGAGCAGTTCTTC
d_call: TRBD2; j_call: TRBJ2-6; clone_size: many; v_call: TRBV19; cdr3_aa: CASMGRGRSSGANVLTF; cdr3_nt: TGTGCCAGTATGGGCCGCGGGAGGAGTTCTGGGGCCAACGTCCTGACTTTC